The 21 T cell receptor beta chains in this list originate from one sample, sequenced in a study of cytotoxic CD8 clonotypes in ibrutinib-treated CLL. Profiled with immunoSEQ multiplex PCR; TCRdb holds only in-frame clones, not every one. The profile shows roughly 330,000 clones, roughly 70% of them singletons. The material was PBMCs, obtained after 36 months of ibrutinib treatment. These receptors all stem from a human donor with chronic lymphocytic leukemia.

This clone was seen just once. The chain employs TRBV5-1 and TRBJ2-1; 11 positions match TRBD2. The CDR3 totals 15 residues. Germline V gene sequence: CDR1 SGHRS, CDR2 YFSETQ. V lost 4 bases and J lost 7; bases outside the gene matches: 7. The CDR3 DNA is TGCGCCAGCAGCCTTAGCGGGAGGGCTGGTAATGAGCAGTTCTTC. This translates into CASSLSGRAGNEQFF.

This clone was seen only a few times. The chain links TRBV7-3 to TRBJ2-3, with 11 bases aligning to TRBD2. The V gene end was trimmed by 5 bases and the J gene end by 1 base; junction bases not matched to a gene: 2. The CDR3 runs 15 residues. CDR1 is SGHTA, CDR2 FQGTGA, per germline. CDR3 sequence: CASSKLAGGTDTQYF. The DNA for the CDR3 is TGTGCCAGCAGCAAACTAGCGGGGGGCACAGATACGCAGTATTTT. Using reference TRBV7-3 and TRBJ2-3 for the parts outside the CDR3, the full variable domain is GAGVSQTPSNKVTEKGKYVELRCDPISGHTALYWYRQSLGQGPEFLIYFQGTGAADDSGLPNDRFFAVRPEGSVSTLKIQRTERGDSAVYLCASSKLAGGTDTQYFGPGTRLTVL.

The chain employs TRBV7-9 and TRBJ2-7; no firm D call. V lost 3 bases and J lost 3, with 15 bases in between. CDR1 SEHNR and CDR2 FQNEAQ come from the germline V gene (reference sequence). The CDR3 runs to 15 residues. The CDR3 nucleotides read TGTGCCAGCAGCTTTCCGGAAAAGCTTAACTACGAGCAGTACTTC. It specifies CASSFPEKLNYEQYF.

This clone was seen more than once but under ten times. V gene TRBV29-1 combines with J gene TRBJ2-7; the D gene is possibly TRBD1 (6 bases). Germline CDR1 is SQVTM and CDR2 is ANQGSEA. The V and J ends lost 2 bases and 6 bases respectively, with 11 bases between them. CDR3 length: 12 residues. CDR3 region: CSVETGPSEQYF. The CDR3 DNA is TGCAGCGTTGAAACAGGGCCTAGCGAGCAGTACTTC.

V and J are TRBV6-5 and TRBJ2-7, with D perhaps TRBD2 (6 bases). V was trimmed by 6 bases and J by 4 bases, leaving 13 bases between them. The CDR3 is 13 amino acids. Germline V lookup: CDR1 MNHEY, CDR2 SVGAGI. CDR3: CASSTGAFYEQYF. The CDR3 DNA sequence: TGTGCCAGCAGCACGGGAGCCTTTTACGAGCAGTACTTC.

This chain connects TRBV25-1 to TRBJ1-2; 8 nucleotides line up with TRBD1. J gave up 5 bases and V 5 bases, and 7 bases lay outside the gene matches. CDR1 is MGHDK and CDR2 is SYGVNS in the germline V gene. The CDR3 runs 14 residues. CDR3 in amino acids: CASSYGHRGYGYTF. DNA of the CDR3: TGTGCCAGCAGTTACGGTCACAGGGGGTATGGCTACACCTTC.

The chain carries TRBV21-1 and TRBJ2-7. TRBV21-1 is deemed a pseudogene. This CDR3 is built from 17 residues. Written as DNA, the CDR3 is TGTGCCAGCAGCCGACAGGTCGGGAGCGTTTGCCCCTACGAGCAGTACTTC. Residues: CASSRQVGSVCPYEQYF.

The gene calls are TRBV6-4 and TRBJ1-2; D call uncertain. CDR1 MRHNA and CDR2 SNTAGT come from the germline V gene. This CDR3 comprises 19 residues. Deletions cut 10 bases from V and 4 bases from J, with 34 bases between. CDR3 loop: CATTVFLVPHRRRSYGYTF. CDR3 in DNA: TGTGCCACCACCGTTTTCCTCGTACCACATCGACGGAGGAGCTATGGCTACACCTTC.

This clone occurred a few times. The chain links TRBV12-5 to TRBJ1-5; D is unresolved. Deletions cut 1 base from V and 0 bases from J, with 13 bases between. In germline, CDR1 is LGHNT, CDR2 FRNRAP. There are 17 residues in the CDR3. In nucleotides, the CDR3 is TGTGCTAGTGGTTTGGGGACCTTCACCTATAGCAATCAGCCCCAGCATTTT. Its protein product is CASGLGTFTYSNQPQHF. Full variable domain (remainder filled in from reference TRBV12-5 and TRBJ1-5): DARVTQTPRHKVTEMGQEVTMRCQPILGHNTVFWYRQTMMQGLELLAYFRNRAPLDDSGMPKDRFSAEMPDATLATLKIQPSEPRDSAVYFCASGLGTFTYSNQPQHFGDGTRLSIL.

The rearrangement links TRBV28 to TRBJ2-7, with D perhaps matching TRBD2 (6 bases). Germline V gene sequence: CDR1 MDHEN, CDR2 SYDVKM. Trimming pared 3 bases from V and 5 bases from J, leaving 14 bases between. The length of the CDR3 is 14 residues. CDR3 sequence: CASSLGKGGNEQYF. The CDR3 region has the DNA TGTGCCAGCAGTTTGGGTAAGGGAGGAAACGAGCAGTACTTC. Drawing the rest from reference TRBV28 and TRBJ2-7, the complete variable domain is DVKVTQSSRYLVKRTGEKVFLECVQDMDHENMFWYRQDPGLGLRLIYFSYDVKMKEKGDIPEGYSVSREKKERFSLILESASTNQTSMYLCASSLGKGGNEQYFGPGTRLTVT.

Here the CDR3 reads CASTVGQGLGNTIYF. The CDR3 DNA reads TGTGCCAGCACCGTCGGACAGGGTTTGGGAAACACCATATATTTT. V usage is TRBV13 and J usage is TRBJ1-3; the match to TRBD1 covers 8 bases. The junction had 9 bases not matched to a gene; V was cut back by 7 bases and J by 4 bases. The germline V gene encodes CDR1 PRHDT and CDR2 FYEKMQ (reference sequence). This CDR3 contains 15 residues. The full variable domain, with the rest looked up from reference TRBV13 and TRBJ1-3, is AAGVIQSPRHLIKEKRETATLKCYPIPRHDTVYWYQQGPGQDPQFLISFYEKMQSDKGSIPDRFSAQQFSDYHSELNMSSLELGDSALYFCASTVGQGLGNTIYFGEGSWLTVV.

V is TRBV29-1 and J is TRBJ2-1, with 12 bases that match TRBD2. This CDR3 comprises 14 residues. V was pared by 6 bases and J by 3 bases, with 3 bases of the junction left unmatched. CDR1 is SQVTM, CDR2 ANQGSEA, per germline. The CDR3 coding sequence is TGCAGCGTCACGGGACTAGCGGGCTACAATGAGCAGTTCTTC. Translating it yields CSVTGLAGYNEQFF.

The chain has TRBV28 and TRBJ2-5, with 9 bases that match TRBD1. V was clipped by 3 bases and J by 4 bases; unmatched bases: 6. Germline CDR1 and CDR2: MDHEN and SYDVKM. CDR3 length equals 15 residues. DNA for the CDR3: TGTGCCAGCAGTTTGGGGACAGGGAGAGGAGAGACCCAGTACTTC. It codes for CASSLGTGRGETQYF.

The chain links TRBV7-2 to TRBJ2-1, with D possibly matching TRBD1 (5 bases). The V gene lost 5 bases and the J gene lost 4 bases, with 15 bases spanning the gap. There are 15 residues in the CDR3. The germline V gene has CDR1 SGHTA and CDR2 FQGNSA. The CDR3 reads CASSPGRGAYNEQFF. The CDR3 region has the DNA TGTGCCAGCAGCCCAGGAAGGGGCGCTTACAATGAGCAGTTCTTC.

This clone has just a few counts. CDR3: CASSQGGLANQETQYF. The CDR3 DNA reads TGTGCCAGCAGCCAAGGGGGACTAGCGAACCAAGAGACCCAGTACTTC. V is TRBV2 and J is TRBJ2-5; 10 nucleotides line up with TRBD2. The ends lost 6 bases at V and 0 bases at J; junction bases unmatched: 7. From germline, CDR1 is SNHLY and CDR2 FYNNEI. The CDR3 covers 16 residues.

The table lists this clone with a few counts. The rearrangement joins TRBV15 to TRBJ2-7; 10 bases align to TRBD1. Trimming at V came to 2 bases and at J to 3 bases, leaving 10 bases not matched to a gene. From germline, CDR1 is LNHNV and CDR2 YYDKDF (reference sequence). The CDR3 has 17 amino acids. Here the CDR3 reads CATSRPPPGQGNYEQYF. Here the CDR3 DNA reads TGTGCCACCAGCAGACCCCCTCCGGGACAGGGGAACTACGAGCAGTACTTC. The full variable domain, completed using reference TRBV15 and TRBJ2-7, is DAMVIQNPRYQVTQFGKPVTLSCSQTLNHNVMYWYQQKSSQAPKLLFHYYDKDFNNEADTPDNFQSRRPNTSFCFLDIRSPGLGDTAMYLCATSRPPPGQGNYEQYFGPGTRLTVT.

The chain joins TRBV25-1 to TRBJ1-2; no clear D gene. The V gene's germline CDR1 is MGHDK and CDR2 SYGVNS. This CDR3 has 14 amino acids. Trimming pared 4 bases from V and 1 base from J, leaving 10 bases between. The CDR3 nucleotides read TGTGCCAGCAGTGGCAGAAACTTTAACTATGGCTACACCTTC. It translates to CASSGRNFNYGYTF.

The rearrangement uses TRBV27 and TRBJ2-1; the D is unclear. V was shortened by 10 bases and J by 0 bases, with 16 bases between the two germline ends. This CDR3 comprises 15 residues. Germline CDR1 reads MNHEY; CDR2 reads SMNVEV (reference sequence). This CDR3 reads CATTSSKSSYNEQFF. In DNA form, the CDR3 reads TGTGCCACCACGTCCTCCAAGAGCTCCTACAATGAGCAGTTCTTC.

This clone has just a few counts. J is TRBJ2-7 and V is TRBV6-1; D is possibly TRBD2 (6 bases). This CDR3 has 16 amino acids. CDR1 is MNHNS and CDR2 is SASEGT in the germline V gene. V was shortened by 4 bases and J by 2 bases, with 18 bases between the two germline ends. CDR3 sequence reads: CASSGLPGLPTYEQYF. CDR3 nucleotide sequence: TGTGCCAGCAGTGGCCTACCGGGACTTCCCACCTACGAGCAGTACTTC.

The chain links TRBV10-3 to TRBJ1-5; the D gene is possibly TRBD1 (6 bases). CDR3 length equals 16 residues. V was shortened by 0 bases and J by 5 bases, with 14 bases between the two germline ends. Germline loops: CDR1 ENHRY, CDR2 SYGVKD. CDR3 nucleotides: TGTGCCATCAGTGAGTCCAGGGGAGGGGGTTATCAGCCCCAGCATTTT. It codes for CAISESRGGGYQPQHF.

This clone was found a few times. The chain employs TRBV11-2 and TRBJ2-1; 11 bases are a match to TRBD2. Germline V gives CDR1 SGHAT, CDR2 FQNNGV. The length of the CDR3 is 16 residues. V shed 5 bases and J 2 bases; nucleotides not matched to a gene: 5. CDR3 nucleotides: TGTGCCAGCAGCCCTGTTAGCGGGAGGGCCTACAATGAGCAGTTCTTC. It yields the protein CASSPVSGRAYNEQFF.